Below are 3 T cell receptor beta chains sequenced from a single sample in a study of vaccination effects on CD4 cells after COVID-19. The antigens of these receptors remain unknown. Assay: immunoSEQ multiplex PCR; the TCRdb copy retains only in-frame clones and omits some. The sample holds about 54,000 clones, around 80% seen once. Antigen-specific CD4+ T cells were first expanded with viral peptide pools by the ViraFEST assay and only then sequenced. Subsequent to roughly 9 days of culture, CD4+ T cells were isolated. The sequencing here drew on CD4+ T cells from PBMCs cultured with HCoV-229E spike peptides, taken before COVID-19 vaccination. Receptors were obtained from a human donor who received a COVID-19 vaccine.

The V gene is TRBV15, the J gene TRBJ2-5; 10 nucleotides line up with TRBD2. Germline CDR1 and CDR2: LNHNV and YYDKDF (reference sequence). The CDR3 covers 14 residues. The V and J ends lost 4 bases and 5 bases, in that order; junction bases with no gene match: 4. In DNA form, the CDR3 reads TGTGCCACCAGCAAACTAGCGGGGCTGGAGACCCAGTACTTC. Its translation: CATSKLAGLETQYF.

The gene calls are TRBV3-1 (or the pseudogene TRBV3-2) and TRBJ2-5; the match to TRBD2 covers 14 bases. J gave up 1 base and V 5 bases, and 6 bases lay outside the gene matches. Germline V gene data show CDR1 as LGHDT and CDR2 as YNNKEL (reference sequence). The CDR3 spans 17 residues. CDR3 amino acids: CASSSGTSGGLQETQYF. The CDR3 nucleotides read TGTGCCAGCAGCTCCGGGACTAGCGGGGGTCTCCAAGAGACCCAGTACTTC.

V is TRBV21-1 and J is TRBJ2-3. TRBV21-1 is a documented pseudogene. The CDR3 is 13 amino acids. The chain's CDR3 is CAGGRACTDTQYF. The CDR3 nucleotides read TGTGCCGGCGGACGGGCCTGCACAGATACGCAGTATTTT.